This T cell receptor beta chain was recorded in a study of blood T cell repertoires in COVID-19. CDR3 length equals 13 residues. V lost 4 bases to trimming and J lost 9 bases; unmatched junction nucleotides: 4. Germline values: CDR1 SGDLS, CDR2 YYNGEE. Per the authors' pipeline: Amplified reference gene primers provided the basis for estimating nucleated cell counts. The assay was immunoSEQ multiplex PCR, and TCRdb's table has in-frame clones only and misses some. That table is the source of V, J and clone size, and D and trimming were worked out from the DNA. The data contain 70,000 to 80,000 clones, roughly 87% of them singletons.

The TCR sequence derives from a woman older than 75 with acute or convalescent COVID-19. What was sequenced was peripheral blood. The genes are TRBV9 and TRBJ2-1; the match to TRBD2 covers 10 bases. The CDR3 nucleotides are TGTGCCAGCAGCTTGGGACTAGCGAGTGAGCAGTTCTTC. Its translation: CASSLGLASEQFF.